This TCR beta chain was sequenced for a study of molecular identifiers for immune sequencing clone quantification. In TCRdb, the PCR reads were re-called with MiXCR into one record per CDR3 protein. This sample has some 680,000 distinct CDR3 sequences, with around 25% found just once. The germline V gene has CDR1 SQVTM and CDR2 ANQGSEA. J lost 2 bases, V lost 6 bases, and 6 bases had no gene match. This CDR3 region has 13 residues. The sample taken for sequencing was naive CD8+ T cells from blood, with Jurkat cell RNA spiked in. This sample's subset: FACS-sorted CD8+CD4-CCR7+CD45RA+ naive T cells. The chain has TRBV29-1 and TRBJ2-7; 8 bases fit TRBD1. This receptor was identified in a human donor in good health. Some libraries in this study had Jurkat cell RNA spiked in. Here the CDR3 reads CSVRTGSTYEQYF. CDR3 in DNA: TGCAGCGTCCGGACAGGGTCGACCTACGAGCAGTACTTC.